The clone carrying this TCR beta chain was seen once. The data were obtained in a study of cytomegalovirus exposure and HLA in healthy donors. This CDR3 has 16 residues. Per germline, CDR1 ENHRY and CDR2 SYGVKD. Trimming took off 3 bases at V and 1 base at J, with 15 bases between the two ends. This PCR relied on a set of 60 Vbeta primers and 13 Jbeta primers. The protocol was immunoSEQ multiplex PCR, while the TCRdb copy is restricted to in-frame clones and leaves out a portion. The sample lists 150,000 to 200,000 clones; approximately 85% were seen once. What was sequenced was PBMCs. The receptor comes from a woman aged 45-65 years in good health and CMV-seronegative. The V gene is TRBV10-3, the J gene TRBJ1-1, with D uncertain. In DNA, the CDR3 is TGTGCCATCAGTGACAGCGCCCTCCCCTCGAACACTGAAGCTTTCTTT. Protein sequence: CAISDSALPSNTEAFF.